The 9 T cell receptor beta chains in this list originate from one sample, sequenced in a study of T cells after yellow fever vaccination. One entry per CDR3 protein results from TCRdb running MiXCR on the 5' RACE reads. The data hold approximately 120,000 distinct CDR3 sequences, with nearly 7.5% observed a single time. The sample consisted of CD4+ T cells sorted from PBMCs, taken around 10 days after the first yellow fever vaccination. These receptors all stem from a young man who received the YFV17D yellow fever vaccine.

This clonotype was counted many times. This chain links TRBV7-2 with TRBJ2-5, with TRBD2 matching 8 bases. Per germline, CDR1 SGHTA and CDR2 FQGNSA. J was trimmed by 2 bases and V by 5 bases; bases with no gene match: 4. CDR3 length: 14 amino acids. CDR3 sequence reads: CASSRGGAQETQYF. The CDR3 DNA reads TGTGCCAGCAGCCGGGGGGGGGCACAAGAGACCCAGTACTTC.

This chain uses TRBV3-1 with TRBJ2-3; possibly TRBD1 or TRBD2 for D (6 bases each). The CDR3 contains 18 residues. V was shortened by 11 bases and J by 5 bases, with 32 bases between the two germline ends. Germline-derived CDR1 and CDR2 are LGHDT and YNNKEL (reference sequence). The CDR3 here is CASCPPPVRGPKRDTQYF. CDR3 nucleotides: TGTGCCTCCTGCCCCCCCCCTGTCCGGGGGCCGAAGCGAGATACGCAGTATTTT.

This clonotype has a count of ten or more. This chain uses TRBV4-3 with TRBJ1-4; D possibly corresponds to TRBD1 (5 bases). Germline V CDR1 and CDR2: LGHNA, YSLEER. V shed 5 bases and J shed 5 bases, with 9 bases lying between them. The CDR3 is 13 amino acids. CDR3 sequence reads: CASSRGINEKLFF. Here the CDR3 DNA reads TGCGCCAGCAGCAGGGGAATAAATGAAAAACTGTTTTTT.

There are many counts of this clonotype. The chain recombines TRBV12-3 or TRBV12-4 with TRBJ2-4; tentatively, D is TRBD1 (5 bases). V gave up 6 bases and J gave up 5 bases, with 11 bases separating them. This CDR3 comprises 13 residues. CDR3 sequence (DNA): TGTGCCAGCAGCCGTGGGGCGGAAAACATTCAGTACTTC. Its protein is CASSRGAENIQYF.

This clonotype appeared a single time. One end of the junction is discordant with germline, which a read error may explain. V is TRBV5-1 and J is TRBJ2-5, with D unresolved. The CDR3 covers 14 residues. CDR1 is SGHRS and CDR2 is YFSETQ in the germline V gene. DNA of the CDR3: TGCGCCAGCAGCTTGGAAGTCAGAGAAGAGACCGAGTACTTC. The encoded protein is CASSLEVREETEYF.

This clonotype has at least ten counts. Here the CDR3 DNA reads TGTGCCAGCAGTTATCATACCTTGGGGACTGGGGCCAACGTCCTGACTTTC. Its translation is CASSYHTLGTGANVLTF. The chain carries TRBV6-6 and TRBJ2-6; no clear D. Trimming removed 3 bases at V and 2 bases at J, with 14 bases between. CDR1 and CDR2 (germline): MNHNY, SVGAGI (reference sequence). CDR3 length: 17 residues.

This clonotype was seen many times. V and J are TRBV25-1 and TRBJ1-2; D uncertain. The CDR3 runs 14 residues. Trimming shortened V by 4 bases and J by 7 bases, and 16 bases separated the two germline ends. Germline V gene sequence: CDR1 MGHDK, CDR2 SYGVNS. CDR3 sequence reads: CASSALPDGSGYTF. The CDR3 region has the DNA TGTGCCAGCAGTGCCCTCCCGGATGGAAGTGGCTACACCTTC.

This clonotype was seen many times. The rearrangement links TRBV7-3 to TRBJ2-1, with 12 positions matching TRBD2. CDR3 length: 16 residues. Per the germline V gene, CDR1 is SGHTA and CDR2 is FQGTGA. The ends lost 5 bases at V and 8 bases at J; junction bases unmatched: 10. In DNA form, the CDR3 reads TGTGCCAGCAGCCGTGCAACTAGCGGGGGGTGGGATGAGCAGTTCTTC. Translation gives CASSRATSGGWDEQFF.

V and J are TRBV12-3 or TRBV12-4 and TRBJ1-1; 8 bases fit TRBD1. Unmatched junction bases numbered 19, after V lost 1 base and J lost 12 bases. This CDR3 has 17 amino acids. CDR3 in amino acids: CASSLDILGTGSGRTFF. The CDR3 DNA sequence: TGTGCCAGCAGTTTAGACATTCTAGGGACAGGTTCGGGGAGAACTTTCTTT.